These 7 T cell receptor beta chains were sequenced from one sample in a study of T cell responses to AZD1222 COVID-19 vaccine. Measured with immunoSEQ multiplex PCR; TCRdb has only the in-frame clones, and not every one. The sample has 75,000 to 90,000 clones, approximately 83% seen once. The sample here was peripheral blood, taken 28 days after the second AZD1222 dose. Receptor source: an adult who received the AZD1222 COVID-19 vaccine.

The rearrangement joins TRBV9 to TRBJ2-4, with 11 bases matching TRBD1. The CDR3 extends over 13 amino acids. J lost 9 bases, V lost 3 bases, and 2 bases had no gene match. Germline CDR1 reads SGDLS; CDR2 reads YYNGEE. The CDR3 DNA is TGTGCCAGCAGCGAGGGGACAGGGGGCATTCAGTACTTC. The encoded protein is CASSEGTGGIQYF.

This chain connects TRBV5-1 to TRBJ1-4; D unresolved. From germline, CDR1 is SGHRS and CDR2 YFSETQ. Deletions cut 0 bases from V and 8 bases from J, with 11 bases between. The CDR3 length is 14 residues. CDR3 sequence: CASSLGREREKLFF. The CDR3 nucleotides are TGCGCCAGCAGCTTGGGCCGGGAAAGGGAAAAACTGTTTTTT.

This clone was seen just once. CDR3 in amino acids: CASRATGGSQPQHF. CDR3 in DNA: TGTGCCAGCAGGGCTACAGGGGGCTCTCAGCCCCAGCATTTT. The gene calls are TRBV2 and TRBJ1-5; 9 bases match TRBD1. CDR1 is SNHLY, CDR2 FYNNEI, per germline. The CDR3 spans 14 residues. The ends lost 6 bases at V and 6 bases at J; junction bases unmatched: 6.

Only one count was recorded for this clone. The V call is TRBV7-8, the J call TRBJ2-1; 11 bases align to TRBD2. J was trimmed by 6 bases and V by 5 bases; bases with no gene match: 6. CDR3 length equals 15 residues. Germline assignment: CDR1 SGHVS and CDR2 FQNEAQ. For the CDR3, the DNA is TGTGCCAGCAGCCGTAGCGGGAGGGTGGGCAATGAGCAGTTCTTC. Amino acid sequence: CASSRSGRVGNEQFF.

The V call is TRBV5-4, the J call TRBJ2-2, with 8 bases fitting TRBD1. The CDR3 totals 16 residues. The germline V gene has CDR1 SGHNT and CDR2 YYREEE (reference sequence). V was pared by 3 bases and J by 1 base, with 5 bases of the junction left unmatched. CDR3 sequence reads: CASSSPGQVNTGELFF. The CDR3 DNA is TGTGCCAGCAGCTCCCCGGGACAGGTGAACACCGGGGAGCTGTTTTTT.

J is TRBJ1-6 and V is TRBV10-2, with 7 bases fitting TRBD1. With 4 bases clipped from V and 7 bases from J, the junction kept 4 bases outside the gene matches. The CDR3 consists of 14 residues. Looked up from germline, CDR1 is WSHSY and CDR2 is SAAADI. CDR3 nucleotide sequence: TGCGCCAGCAGTGTGGGACAGCTGAATTCACCCCTCCACTTT. Its protein product is CASSVGQLNSPLHF.

The CDR3 DNA is TGTGCCAGCAATACAGGGGAAGTCCCCGGGGAGCTGTTTTTT. This encodes CASNTGEVPGELFF. The chain joins TRBV6-6 to TRBJ2-2; 7 bases are a match to TRBD1. This CDR3 contains 14 residues. Looked up from germline, CDR1 is MNHNY and CDR2 is SVGAGI (reference sequence). V shed 7 bases and J 6 bases; nucleotides not matched to a gene: 8.